This T cell receptor (beta chain) was found in a study of circulating and synovial CD4+ cells in juvenile arthritis. Study observations and caveats: Compared with bulk blood, circulating pathogenic-like lymphocytes shared substantially more CDR3 sequences with synovial T cells.

Donors were patients with active juvenile idiopathic arthritis. With respect to this clone: Antigen specificity is unknown.

Some clones are missing from TCRdb's copy, which holds only in-frame ones; the method was immunoSEQ multiplex PCR. The sample holds approximately 16,000 clones, around 91% seen once. V lost 3 bases to trimming and J lost 6 bases; unmatched junction nucleotides: 8. CDR3 length: 14 amino acids. Germline assignment: CDR1 KGHSH and CDR2 LQKENI. V usage is TRBV18 and J usage is TRBJ2-7; 7 nucleotides line up with TRBD2. The sequencing input was CD4+ T cells from blood. The clonotype originates from a human donor with juvenile idiopathic arthritis. CDR3: CASSPGVTSFEQYF. CDR3 sequence (DNA): TGTGCCAGCTCACCGGGGGTGACTAGCTTCGAGCAGTACTTC.